This T cell receptor beta chain was profiled in a study of immune evolution from preneoplasia to lung adenocarcinoma. For the study at large: HLA loss of heterozygosity: roughly 7.5% AIS, 15% MIA, over 25% ADC, none AAH. Whole-study findings and limits: From normal lung to invasive adenocarcinoma, top clone frequencies appeared to decrease. Later-stage lesions appeared to have more T cells, more diversity, less clonality.

Patients had resection in Japan or China between about 2013 and 2017. Germline assignment: CDR1 SNHLY and CDR2 FYNNEI. This CDR3 has 14 amino acids. The V segment lost 8 bases and the J segment 5 bases; nucleotides outside the gene matches: 11. Assay: immunoSEQ multiplex PCR; the TCRdb copy retains only in-frame clones and omits some. The table includes more than 9,000 clones, roughly four fifths detected once. Comment on this clone: Its specificity is not known.

V is TRBV2 and J is TRBJ2-5, with TRBD1 matching over 7 bases. The TCR sequence derives from a person aged 65 to 85 with lung adenocarcinoma. The sequencing sample was made of FFPE minimally invasive lung adenocarcinoma tissue. The CDR3 is CASLSTGAVETQYF. In nucleotides, the CDR3 is TGTGCCAGCCTCTCTACAGGGGCTGTGGAGACCCAGTACTTC.